A single sample is the source of the 2 T cell receptor beta chains below, sequenced in a study of blood T cell repertoires in COVID-19. The table came from immunoSEQ multiplex PCR; TCRdb's copy has only in-frame clones and leaves some out. Of tens of thousands of clones in the sample, around 89% were seen once. Sequencing used peripheral blood. The receptors derive from a man between 65 and 79 years old with active COVID-19.

The chain has TRBV7-2 and TRBJ2-7, with a weak D call TRBD2 (6 bases). This CDR3 is built from 16 residues. The germline V gene has CDR1 SGHTA and CDR2 FQGNSA. The ends were cut back, 4 bases at V and 0 bases at J, with 16 bases in the middle. In DNA form, the CDR3 reads TGTGCCAGCAGCTCCTATAGCGGCTTAAGCTCCTACGAGCAGTACTTC. Protein product: CASSSYSGLSSYEQYF.

This clone was counted between two and nine times. CDR3 in DNA: TGTGCCAGCAGCCCGGACAGGGCTCCTGGCTACACCTTC. Protein product: CASSPDRAPGYTF. V and J are TRBV3-1 (or the pseudogene TRBV3-2) and TRBJ1-2; 8 bases line up with TRBD1. Unmatched junction bases numbered 5, after V lost 4 bases and J lost 7 bases. CDR1 and CDR2 (germline): LGHDT, YNNKEL (reference sequence). The CDR3 is made up of 13 amino acids.